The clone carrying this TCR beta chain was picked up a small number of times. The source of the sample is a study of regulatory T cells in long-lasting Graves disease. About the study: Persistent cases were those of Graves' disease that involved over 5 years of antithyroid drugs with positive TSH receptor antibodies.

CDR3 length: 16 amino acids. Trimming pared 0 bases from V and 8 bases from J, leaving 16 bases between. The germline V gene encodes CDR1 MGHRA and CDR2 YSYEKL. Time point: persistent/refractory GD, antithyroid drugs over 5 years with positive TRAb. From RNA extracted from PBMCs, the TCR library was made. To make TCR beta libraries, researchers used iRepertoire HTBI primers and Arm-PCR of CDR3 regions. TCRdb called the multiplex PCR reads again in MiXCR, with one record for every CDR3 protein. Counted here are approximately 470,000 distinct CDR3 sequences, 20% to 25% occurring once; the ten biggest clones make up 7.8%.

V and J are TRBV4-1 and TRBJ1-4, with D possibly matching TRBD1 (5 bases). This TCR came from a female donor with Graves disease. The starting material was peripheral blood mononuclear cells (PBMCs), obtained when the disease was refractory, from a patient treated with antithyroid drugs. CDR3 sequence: CASSQDPGRGREKLFF. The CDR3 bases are TGCGCCAGCAGCCAAGACCCAGGGAGGGGAAGGGAAAAACTGTTTTTT.